This T cell receptor (beta chain) is from a study of cytomegalovirus exposure and HLA in healthy donors. Study overall: There were some 81 million unique TCRs (from HLA-typed donors) in an early data release.

The CDR3 extends over 14 amino acids. The V and J ends lost 6 bases and 3 bases respectively, with 12 bases between them. CDR1 and CDR2 (germline): MNHNS, SASEGT. PCR used 60 Vbeta primers and 13 Jbeta primers. The assay was immunoSEQ multiplex PCR, and TCRdb's table has in-frame clones only and misses some. There are 130,000 or so clones in the sample; approximately 80% occur only once, and roughly 0.9% lies in the top ten. V is TRBV6-1 and J is TRBJ1-3; maybe TRBD1 (6 bases). The specimen sequenced was PBMCs. This TCR was sampled from a woman in her sixties in good health and CMV-seronegative. The CDR3: CASSTGYSGNTIYF. CDR3 DNA sequence: TGTGCCAGCAGCACAGGGTATAGTGGAAACACCATATATTTT.